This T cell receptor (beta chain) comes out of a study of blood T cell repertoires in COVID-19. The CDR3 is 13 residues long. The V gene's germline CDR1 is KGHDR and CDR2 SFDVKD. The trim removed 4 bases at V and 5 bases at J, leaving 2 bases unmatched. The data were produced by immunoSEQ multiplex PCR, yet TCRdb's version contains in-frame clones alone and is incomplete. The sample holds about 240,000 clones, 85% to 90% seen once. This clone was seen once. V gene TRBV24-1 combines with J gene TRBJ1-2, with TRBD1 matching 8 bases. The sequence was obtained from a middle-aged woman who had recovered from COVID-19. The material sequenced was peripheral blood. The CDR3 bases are TGTGCCACCAGTGAAGGGACAGGTTATGGCTACACCTTC. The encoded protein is CATSEGTGYGYTF.